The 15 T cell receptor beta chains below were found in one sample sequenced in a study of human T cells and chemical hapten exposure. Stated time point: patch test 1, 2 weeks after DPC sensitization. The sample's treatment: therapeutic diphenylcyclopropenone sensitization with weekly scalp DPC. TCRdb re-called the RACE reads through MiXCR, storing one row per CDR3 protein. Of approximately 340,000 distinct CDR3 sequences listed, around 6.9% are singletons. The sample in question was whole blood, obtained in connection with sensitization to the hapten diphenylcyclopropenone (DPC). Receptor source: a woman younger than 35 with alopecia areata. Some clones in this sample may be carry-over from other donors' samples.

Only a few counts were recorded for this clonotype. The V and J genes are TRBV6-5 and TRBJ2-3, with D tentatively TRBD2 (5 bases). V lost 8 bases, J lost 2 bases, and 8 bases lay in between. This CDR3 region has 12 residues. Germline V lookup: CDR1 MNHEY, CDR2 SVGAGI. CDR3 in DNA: TGTGCCAGCGGGCGGGTCACAGATACGCAGTATTTT. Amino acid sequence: CASGRVTDTQYF.

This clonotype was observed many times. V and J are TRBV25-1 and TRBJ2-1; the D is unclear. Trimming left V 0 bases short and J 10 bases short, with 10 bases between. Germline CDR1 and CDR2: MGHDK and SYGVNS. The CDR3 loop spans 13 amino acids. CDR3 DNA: TGTGCCAGCAGTGAATATTGGGGTGGGGAGCAGTTCTTC. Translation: CASSEYWGGEQFF.

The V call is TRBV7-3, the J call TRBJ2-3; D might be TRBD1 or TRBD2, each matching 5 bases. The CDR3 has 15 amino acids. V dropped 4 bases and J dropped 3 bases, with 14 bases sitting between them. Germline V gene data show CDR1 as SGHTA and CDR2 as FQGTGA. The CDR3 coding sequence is TGTGCCAGCAGCTCCACCGGGACCACAACAGATACGCAGTATTTT. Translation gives CASSSTGTTTDTQYF.

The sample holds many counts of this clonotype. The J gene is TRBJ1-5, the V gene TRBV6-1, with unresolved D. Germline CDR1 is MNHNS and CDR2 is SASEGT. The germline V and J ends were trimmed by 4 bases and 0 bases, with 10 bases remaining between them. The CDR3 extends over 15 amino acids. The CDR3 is CASSVAYYSNQPQHF. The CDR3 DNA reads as TGTGCCAGCAGTGTAGCCTACTATAGCAATCAGCCCCAGCATTTT.

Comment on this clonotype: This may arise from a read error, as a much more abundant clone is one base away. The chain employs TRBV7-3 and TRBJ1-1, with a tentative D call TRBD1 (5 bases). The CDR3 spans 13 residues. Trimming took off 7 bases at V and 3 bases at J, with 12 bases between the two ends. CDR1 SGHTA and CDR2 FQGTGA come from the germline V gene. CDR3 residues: CASTQGRDTEAFF. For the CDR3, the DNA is TGTGCCAGCACCCAAGGCAGGGACACTGAAGCTTTCTTT.

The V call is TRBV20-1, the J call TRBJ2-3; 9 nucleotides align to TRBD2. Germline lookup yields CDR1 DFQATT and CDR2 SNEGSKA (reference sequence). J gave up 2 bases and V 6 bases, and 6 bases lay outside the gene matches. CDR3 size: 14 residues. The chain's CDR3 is CSAVSSGDTDTQYF. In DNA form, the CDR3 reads TGCAGTGCAGTTTCTAGCGGGGACACAGATACGCAGTATTTT.

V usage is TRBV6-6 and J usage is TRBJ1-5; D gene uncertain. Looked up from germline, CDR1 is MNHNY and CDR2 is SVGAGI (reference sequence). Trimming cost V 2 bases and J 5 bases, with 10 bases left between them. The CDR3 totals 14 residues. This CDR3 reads CASSYAGMDQPQHF. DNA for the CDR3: TGTGCCAGCAGTTACGCGGGTATGGATCAGCCCCAGCATTTT.

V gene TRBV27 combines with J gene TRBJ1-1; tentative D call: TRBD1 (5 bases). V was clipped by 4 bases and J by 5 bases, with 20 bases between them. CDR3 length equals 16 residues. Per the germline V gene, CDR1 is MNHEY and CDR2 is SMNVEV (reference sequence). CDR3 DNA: TGTGCCAGCAGTTGGTTCGGGGAGGGAAGGGGAACTGAAGCTTTCTTT. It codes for CASSWFGEGRGTEAFF.

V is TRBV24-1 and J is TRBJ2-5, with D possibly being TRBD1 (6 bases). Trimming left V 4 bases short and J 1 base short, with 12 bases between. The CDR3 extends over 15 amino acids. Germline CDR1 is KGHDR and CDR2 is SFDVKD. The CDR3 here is CATSEAGAFQETQYF. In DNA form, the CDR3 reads TGTGCCACCAGTGAGGCAGGGGCTTTCCAAGAGACCCAGTACTTC.

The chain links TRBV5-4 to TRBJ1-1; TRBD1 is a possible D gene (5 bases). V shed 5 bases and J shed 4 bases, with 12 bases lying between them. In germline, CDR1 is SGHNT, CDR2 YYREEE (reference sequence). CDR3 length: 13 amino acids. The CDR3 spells CASRRPGITEAFF. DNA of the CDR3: TGTGCCAGCAGAAGACCAGGGATCACTGAAGCTTTCTTT.

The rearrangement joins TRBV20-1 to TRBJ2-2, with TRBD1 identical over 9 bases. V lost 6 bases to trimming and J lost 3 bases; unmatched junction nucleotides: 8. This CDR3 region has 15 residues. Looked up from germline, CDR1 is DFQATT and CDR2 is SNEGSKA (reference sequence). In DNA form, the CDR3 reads TGCAGTGCAAGACGGACAGGGGATGACACCGGGGAGCTGTTTTTT. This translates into CSARRTGDDTGELFF.

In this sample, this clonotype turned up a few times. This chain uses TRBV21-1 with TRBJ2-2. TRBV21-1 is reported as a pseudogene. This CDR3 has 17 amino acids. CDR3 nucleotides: TGTGCCAGCAGCCTGGATCAGAACATCGCGAACACCGGGGAGCTGTTTTTT. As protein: CASSLDQNIANTGELFF.

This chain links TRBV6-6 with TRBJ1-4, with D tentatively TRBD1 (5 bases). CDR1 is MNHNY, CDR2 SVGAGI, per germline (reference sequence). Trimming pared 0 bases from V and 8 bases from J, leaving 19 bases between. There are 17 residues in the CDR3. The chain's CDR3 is CASSYSGGGPTREKLFF. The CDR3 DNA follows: TGTGCCAGCAGTTACTCTGGGGGAGGCCCAACGAGGGAAAAACTGTTTTTT.

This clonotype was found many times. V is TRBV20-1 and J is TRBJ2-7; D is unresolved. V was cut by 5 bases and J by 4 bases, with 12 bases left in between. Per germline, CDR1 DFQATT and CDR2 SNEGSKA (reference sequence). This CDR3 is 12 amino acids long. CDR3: CSAPRADYEQYF. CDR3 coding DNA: TGCAGTGCTCCAAGGGCGGATTACGAGCAGTACTTC.

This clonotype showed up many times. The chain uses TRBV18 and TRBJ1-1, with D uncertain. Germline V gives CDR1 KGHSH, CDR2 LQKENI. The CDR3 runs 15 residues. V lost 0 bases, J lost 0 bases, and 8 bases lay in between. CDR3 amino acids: CASSPPRALNTEAFF. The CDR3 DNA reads TGTGCCAGCTCACCACCGCGGGCCCTGAACACTGAAGCTTTCTTT.